The 26 T cell receptor beta chains presented below share a single source sample, sequenced in a study of Graves' ophthalmopathy and Graves' hyperthyroidism. The authors amplified TCR beta CDR3 regions, and they did so from RNA transcripts for repertoire sequencing. The authors performed first-round RT-PCR with HTBI primers and then a second-round multiplex PCR. Using its own MiXCR run on the multiplex PCR reads, TCRdb lists one record per CDR3 protein. The sample has around 660,000 distinct CDR3 sequences, about 38% seen once; the top ten hold more than 3%. Sequencing was performed on peripheral blood. The receptors were sampled from an adult man with Graves' ophthalmopathy.

This chain joins TRBV24-1 and TRBJ1-4, with D unresolved. Germline CDR1 reads KGHDR; CDR2 reads SFDVKD. This CDR3 is 14 amino acids long. V was cut by 5 bases and J by 2 bases, with 8 bases left in between. The chain's CDR3 is CATSASGTNEKLFF. The CDR3, as DNA: TGTGCCACCAGTGCGAGCGGCACTAATGAAAAACTGTTTTTT.

The table lists this clonotype with many counts. This rearrangement joins TRBV24-1 to TRBJ1-5; a weak D match, TRBD1 (6 bases). Germline V CDR1 and CDR2: KGHDR, SFDVKD. The CDR3 runs to 17 residues. V was cut by 4 bases and J by 5 bases, with 20 bases left in between. The CDR3 region is CATSDSRGGLRDQPQHF. CDR3 nucleotides: TGTGCCACCAGTGACTCCCGGGGGGGGCTTCGGGATCAGCCCCAGCATTTT.

This clonotype was recorded many times. The gene calls are TRBV15 and TRBJ1-1, with 7 bases identical to TRBD1. V was pared by 3 bases and J by 7 bases, with 8 bases of the junction left unmatched. The CDR3 loop spans 14 amino acids. Germline V gives CDR1 LNHNV, CDR2 YYDKDF (reference sequence). The CDR3 region has the DNA TGTGCCACCAGCAGGACAGGGATGGAGGATGAAGCTTTCTTT. Protein sequence: CATSRTGMEDEAFF.

This clonotype has only one observation. The rearrangement links TRBV7-9 to TRBJ1-6; D gene ambiguous. With 5 bases removed from V and 11 bases from J, the gap between germline ends came to 13 bases. This CDR3 is built from 13 residues. CDR1 SEHNR and CDR2 FQNEAQ come from the germline V gene (reference sequence). The DNA for the CDR3 is TGTGCCAGCAGCCGCGGTGGGGAAGCACCCCTCCACTTT. Translating gives CASSRGGEAPLHF.

About this clonotype: The conserved final phenylalanine or tryptophan is absent from the CDR3, which likely points to a read error. The chain is built from TRBV7-7 and TRBJ2-5; 9 bases match TRBD1. Looked up from germline, CDR1 is SSHAT and CDR2 is FNYEAQ (reference sequence). Germline trimming cut 5 bases from V and 4 bases from J; bases unmatched to any gene: 11. The CDR3 extends over 16 amino acids. CDR3 DNA sequence: TGTGCCAGCAGCCCTCCCGGGACAGGGTTTGGAGAGACCCAGTACTGC. Amino acids: CASSPPGTGFGETQYC.

Turning to this clonotype: This could be a read error, since a much larger clone is one nucleotide away. The V and J genes are TRBV9 and TRBJ2-7, with D perhaps matching TRBD2 (6 bases). Looked up from germline, CDR1 is SGDLS and CDR2 is YYNGEE. The CDR3 sequence is 14 residues long. CDR3 sequence (DNA): TGTGTCAGCAGCGTAGAGGCGGGTCGGGGGGAGCAGTACTTC. Protein product: CVSSVEAGRGEQYF. The full variable domain, completed using reference TRBV9 and TRBJ2-7, is DSGVTQTPKHLITATGQRVTLRCSPRSGDLSVYWYQQSLDQGLQFLIQYYNGEERAKGNILERFSAQQFPDLHSELNLSSLELGDSALYFCVSSVEAGRGEQYFGPGTRLTVT.

Points on this clonotype: One end of the junction is discordant with germline, which a read error may explain. The chain recombines TRBV25-1 with TRBJ2-7; weak D call: TRBD2 (7 bases). Per germline, CDR1 MGHDK and CDR2 SYGVNS. CDR3 length: 13 amino acids. The CDR3 spells CASSLQGGYERYF. CDR3 nucleotides: TGTGCCAGCAGCTTACAGGGAGGGTACGAGCGGTACTTC.

The chain combines TRBV3-1 with TRBJ1-2, with D maybe TRBD1 (5 bases). V gave up 0 bases and J gave up 4 bases, with 12 bases separating them. This CDR3 is built from 15 residues. Germline-derived CDR1 and CDR2 are LGHDT and YNNKEL (reference sequence). CDR3: CASSQDGQGGYGYTF. The CDR3 coding sequence is TGTGCCAGCAGCCAAGATGGGCAGGGCGGCTATGGCTACACCTTC.

This clonotype was seen ten or more times. This sequence joins TRBV20-1 and TRBJ1-4, with D uncertain. Trimming took off 1 base at V and 8 bases at J, with 11 bases between the two ends. Germline V gene sequence: CDR1 DFQATT, CDR2 SNEGSKA (reference sequence). CDR3 size: 13 residues. The CDR3 DNA reads TGCAGTGCTAGAGCCGGAGTTGAAGAAAAACTGTTTTTT. Its translation: CSARAGVEEKLFF.

In the case of this clonotype: A much bigger clone sits one base away, suggesting this may be a read error. The chain combines TRBV15 with TRBJ1-6; no clear D gene. This CDR3 is built from 14 residues. Germline loops: CDR1 LNHNV, CDR2 YYDKDF (reference sequence). Deletions cut 3 bases from V and 6 bases from J, with 9 bases between. The CDR3 nucleotides are TGTGCCACCAGCAGTAATATGGGTAATTCACCCCTCCACTTT. Protein sequence: CATSSNMGNSPLHF.

V usage is TRBV7-9 and J usage is TRBJ2-5; D remains ambiguous. From germline, CDR1 is SEHNR and CDR2 FQNEAQ (reference sequence). Trimming stripped 1 base from V and 6 bases from J, with 12 bases between. The CDR3 is 14 residues long. The CDR3: CASSLGSGPQTQYF. The CDR3 DNA sequence: TGTGCCAGCAGCTTAGGTTCGGGCCCGCAGACCCAGTACTTC.

In its sample, this clonotype was seen many times. The chain couples TRBV5-5 to TRBJ1-5, with TRBD1 matching over 10 bases. The length of the CDR3 is 15 residues. Trimming at V came to 4 bases and at J to 3 bases, leaving 4 bases not matched to a gene. Per the germline V gene, CDR1 is SGHKS and CDR2 is YYEKEE (reference sequence). DNA of the CDR3: TGTGCCAGCAGCCGTGGACAGGGGGTCAATCAGCCCCAGCATTTT. Its translation: CASSRGQGVNQPQHF.

This clonotype came up many times. The chain couples TRBV19 to TRBJ1-5; D is ambiguous. Germline V gene lookup returns CDR1 LNHDA and CDR2 SQIVND (reference sequence). The CDR3 is 15 residues long. The ends were cut back, 5 bases at V and 1 base at J, with 12 bases in the middle. This CDR3 is CASSVPGPSNQPQHF. The CDR3 DNA reads as TGTGCCAGTAGTGTACCGGGTCCAAGCAATCAGCCCCAGCATTTT.

This clonotype was seen a handful of times. The rearrangement links TRBV27 to TRBJ2-5; weak D call: TRBD1 (5 bases). The CDR3 has 15 residues. Trimming stripped 6 bases from V and 3 bases from J, with 17 bases between. The germline V gene has CDR1 MNHEY and CDR2 SMNVEV (reference sequence). The CDR3 coding sequence is TGTGCCAGCAGCTATGATCAGGGTCACAAAGAGACCCAGTACTTC. This translates into CASSYDQGHKETQYF.

The chain joins TRBV7-2 to TRBJ1-4; D may be TRBD1 (6 bases). V lost 1 base to trimming and J lost 5 bases, with 8 bases between them. This CDR3 has 14 amino acids. CDR1 is SGHTA and CDR2 is FQGNSA in the germline V gene. The DNA for the CDR3 is TGTGCCAGCAGCTTAGAGCAGGGGAATGAAAAACTGTTTTTT. It yields the protein CASSLEQGNEKLFF.

J is TRBJ1-5 and V is TRBV5-1, with D hard to call. The CDR3 runs to 12 residues. Trimming shortened V by 5 bases and J by 11 bases, and 14 bases separated the two germline ends. Germline V gene sequence: CDR1 SGHRS, CDR2 YFSETQ. The CDR3 spells CASSVGVETQHF. The CDR3 nucleotides read TGCGCCAGCAGTGTGGGAGTTGAGACCCAGCATTTT.

The chain joins TRBV20-1 to TRBJ2-2; D not certain. Germline V lookup: CDR1 DFQATT, CDR2 SNEGSKA (reference sequence). The CDR3 is 12 amino acids. The V end was cut by 6 bases, the J end by 7 bases, with 12 bases between. The CDR3 sequence is CSATHSDGELFF. The CDR3 bases are TGCAGTGCCACCCACAGTGACGGGGAGCTGTTTTTT.

At least ten counts were recorded for this clonotype. The chain combines TRBV7-6 with TRBJ1-6, with D perhaps TRBD1 (5 bases). The V gene lost 4 bases and the J gene lost 5 bases, with 9 bases spanning the gap. The CDR3 has 14 residues. Germline assignment: CDR1 SGHVS and CDR2 FNYEAQ. The CDR3 DNA is TGTGCCAGCAGCTCGACAGTGAATAATTCACCCCTCCACTTT. Translating gives CASSSTVNNSPLHF.

This rearrangement joins TRBV11-3 to TRBJ2-7, with D uncertain. This CDR3 spans 12 amino acids. Looked up from germline, CDR1 is SGHNT and CDR2 is YENEEA. The ends were cut back, 10 bases at V and 9 bases at J, with 19 bases in the middle. The CDR3 nucleotides are TGTGCCACTCCGGTCCGCGACGCCGGGCAGTACTTC. Protein: CATPVRDAGQYF.

This clonotype was detected a few times. The genes are TRBV5-1 and TRBJ1-4; 12 bases fit TRBD1. Germline CDR1 reads SGHRS; CDR2 reads YFSETQ. CDR3 length: 15 amino acids. V trimming: 4 bases; J trimming: 7 bases; junction bases outside the gene matches: 5. The CDR3 bases are TGCGCCAGCAGCGCGGGACAGGGGGCCGGTGAAAAACTGTTTTTT. Amino acid sequence: CASSAGQGAGEKLFF.

At least ten counts were recorded for this clonotype. This chain joins TRBV11-3 and TRBJ1-2; TRBD1 is a possible D gene (6 bases). CDR3 size: 13 residues. Trimming removed 2 bases from V and 6 bases from J, with 10 bases in between. Germline V gene lookup returns CDR1 SGHNT and CDR2 YENEEA. DNA of the CDR3: TGTGCCAGCAGCTTACGGGGGGCGCATGGCTACACCTTC. Translating gives CASSLRGAHGYTF. Full variable domain (missing parts from reference TRBV11-3 and TRBJ1-2): EAGVVQSPRYKIIEKKQPVAFWCNPISGHNTLYWYLQNLGQGPELLIRYENEEAVDDSQLPKDRFSAERLKGVDSTLKIQPAELGDSAVYLCASSLRGAHGYTFGSGTRLTVV.

The chain carries TRBV9 and TRBJ2-7; weak D call: TRBD1 (6 bases). CDR3 length: 15 amino acids. Trimming cost V 4 bases and J 2 bases, with 16 bases left between them. Germline V CDR1 and CDR2: SGDLS, YYNGEE. The DNA of the CDR3 is TGTGCCAGCAGCCCGATGATGGGGGCTACCTACGAGCAGTACTTC. This codes for CASSPMMGATYEQYF.

Many counts were recorded for this clonotype. The chain links TRBV7-9 to TRBJ1-6; D call uncertain. V gave up 2 bases and J gave up 0 bases, with 14 bases separating them. The length of the CDR3 is 18 residues. The germline CDR1 and CDR2 sequences are SEHNR and FQNEAQ (reference sequence). DNA for the CDR3: TGTGCCAGCAGCTTATGGGTGGCACGGAGCTCCTATAATTCACCCCTCCACTTT. Its protein product is CASSLWVARSSYNSPLHF.

This clonotype was seen only once. The rearrangement uses TRBV15 and TRBJ2-5, with TRBD1 matching 12 bases. Looked up from germline, CDR1 is LNHNV and CDR2 is YYDKDF (reference sequence). Trimming took 5 bases from V and 5 from J; bases not matched to a gene: 3. The CDR3 covers 14 residues. The CDR3 DNA reads TGTGCCACCAGCGGGGACAGGGGGCGGGAGACCCAGTACTTC. Protein product: CATSGDRGRETQYF. Based on the CDR3 plus reference TRBV15 and TRBJ2-5, the full variable domain is DAMVIQNPRYQVTQFGKPVTLSCSQTLNHNVMYWYQQKSSQAPKLLFHYYDKDFNNEADTPDNFQSRRPNTSFCFLDIRSPGLGDTAMYLCATSGDRGRETQYFGPGTRLLVL.

CDR3 sequence reads: CASSERTSGRAHETQYF. In DNA form, the CDR3 reads TGCGCCAGCAGTGAACGGACTAGCGGGAGGGCCCATGAGACCCAGTACTTC. The V call is TRBV10-2, the J call TRBJ2-5, with 15 bases fitting TRBD2. CDR3 length: 17 residues. J was trimmed by 5 bases and V by 3 bases; bases with no gene match: 7. Germline values: CDR1 WSHSY, CDR2 SAAADI.

This clonotype was picked up a small number of times. V and J are TRBV5-1 and TRBJ2-7; TRBD1 agrees at 11 bases. The CDR3 consists of 17 residues. In germline, CDR1 is SGHRS, CDR2 YFSETQ. After removal of 4 bases from V and 0 bases from J, the junction contained 9 bases not matched to a gene. The CDR3 DNA is TGCGCCAGCAGCGCCGGACAGGGGGCCTTCAGCTCCTACGAGCAGTACTTC. Residues: CASSAGQGAFSSYEQYF.